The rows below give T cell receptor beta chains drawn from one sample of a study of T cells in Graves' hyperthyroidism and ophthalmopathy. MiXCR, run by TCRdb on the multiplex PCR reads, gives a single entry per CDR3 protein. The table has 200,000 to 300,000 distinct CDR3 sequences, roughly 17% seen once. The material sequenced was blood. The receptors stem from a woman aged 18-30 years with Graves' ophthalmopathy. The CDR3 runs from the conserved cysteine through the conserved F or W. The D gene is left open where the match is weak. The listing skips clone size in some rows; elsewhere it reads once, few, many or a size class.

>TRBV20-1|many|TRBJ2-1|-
TGCAGTGCTGGGACATCGGTTTATGGTGAGCAGTTCTTC
CSAGTSVYGEQFF
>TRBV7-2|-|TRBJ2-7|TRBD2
TGTGCCAGCAGCTCGCGGGGGGGCAAGAACGAGCAGTACTTC
CASSSRGGKNEQYF
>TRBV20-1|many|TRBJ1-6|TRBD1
TGCAGTGCCGGACCCTACGACAGGGGTGGTAATTCACCCCTCCACTTT
CSAGPYDRGGNSPLHF
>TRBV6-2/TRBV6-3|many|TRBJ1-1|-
TGTGCCAGCAGTTCAGTGAACACTGAAGCTTTCTTT
CASSSVNTEAFF
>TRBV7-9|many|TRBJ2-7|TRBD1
TGTGCCAGCAGCTCGGACAGGACAGAGCAGTACTTC
CASSSDRTEQYF
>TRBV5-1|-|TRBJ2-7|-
TGCGCCAGCAGCTCCCTTGAGGGGGTGAGCGAGCAGTACTTC
CASSSLEGVSEQYF
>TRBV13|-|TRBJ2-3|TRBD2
TGTGCCAGCAGAACCCTAGCGGCCACAGATACGCAGTATTTT
CASRTLAATDTQYF
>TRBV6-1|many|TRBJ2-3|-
TGTGCCAGCAGTCCCCGGGACGAAGGTACGCAGTATTTT
CASSPRDEGTQYF
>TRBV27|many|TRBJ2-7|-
TGTGCCAGCAGTTTGGGGACAATGGGCGAGCAGTACTTC
CASSLGTMGEQYF
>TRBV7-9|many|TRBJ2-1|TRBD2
TGTGCCAGCAGCTTATCACTCGGGGGGGTAAATGAGCAGTTCTTC
CASSLSLGGVNEQFF
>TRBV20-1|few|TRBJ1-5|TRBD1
TGCAGTGGCCGACAGGGGAACAATCAGCCCCAGCATTTT
CSGRQGNNQPQHF
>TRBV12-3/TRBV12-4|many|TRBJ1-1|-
TGTGCCAGCAGCCCCGGGCGGAGAGGTACTGAAGCTTTCTTT
CASSPGRRGTEAFF
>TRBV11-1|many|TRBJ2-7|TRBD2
TGTGCCAGCAGCCTCAAGCGGGAGGCGGGTTACGAGCAGTACTTC
CASSLKREAGYEQYF
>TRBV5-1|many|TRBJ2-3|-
TGCGCCAGCAGCTTGGAAGGGAATGAAGATACGCAGTATTTT
CASSLEGNEDTQYF
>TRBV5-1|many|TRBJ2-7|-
TGCGCCAGCAGCTTGGCAAGGTACGAGCAGTACTTC
CASSLARYEQYF
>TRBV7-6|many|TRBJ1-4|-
TGTGCCAGCAGCTCGGGAAGGGCTAATGAAAAACTGTTTTTT
CASSSGRANEKLFF
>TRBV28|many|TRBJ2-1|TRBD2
TGTGCCAGCAGCCTGACTAGCGGGAGATACAATGAGCAGTTCTTC
CASSLTSGRYNEQFF
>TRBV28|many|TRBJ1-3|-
TGTGCCAGCAGTTTATCTGGGGGTGGGGGGGCGCGAGGAAACACCATATATTTT
CASSLSGGGGARGNTIYF
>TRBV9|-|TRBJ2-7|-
TGTGCCAGCAGCGCCGGGCGGGGGCCGAAGTCCTACGAGCAGTACTTC
CASSAGRGPKSYEQYF
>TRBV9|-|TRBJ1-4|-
TGTGCCAGCAGCAACGGGACCTTCGACAATGAAAAACTGTTTTTT
CASSNGTFDNEKLFF
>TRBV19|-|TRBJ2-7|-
TGTGCCAGTAGTATGGGGCCAGGACCCTACGAGCAGTACTTC
CASSMGPGPYEQYF
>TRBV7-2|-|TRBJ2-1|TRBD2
TGTGCCAGCAGCATTGGAGCGGGGAGAAATGAGCAGTTCTTC
CASSIGAGRNEQFF
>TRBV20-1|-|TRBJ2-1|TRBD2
TGCAGTGCTAGTCCAAGGACTAGCGGGGGGAACTCCTACAATGAGCAGTTCTTC
CSASPRTSGGNSYNEQFF